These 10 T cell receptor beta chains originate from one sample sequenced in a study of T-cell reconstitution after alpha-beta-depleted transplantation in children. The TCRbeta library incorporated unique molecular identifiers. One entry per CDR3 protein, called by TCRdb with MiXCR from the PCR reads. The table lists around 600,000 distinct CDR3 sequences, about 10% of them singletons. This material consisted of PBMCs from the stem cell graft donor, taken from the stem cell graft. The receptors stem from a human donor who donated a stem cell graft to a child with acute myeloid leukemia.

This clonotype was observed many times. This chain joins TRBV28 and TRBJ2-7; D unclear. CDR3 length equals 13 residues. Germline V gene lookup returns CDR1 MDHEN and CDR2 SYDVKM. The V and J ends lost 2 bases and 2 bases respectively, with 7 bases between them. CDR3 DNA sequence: TGTGCCAGCAGTTTAGGCGGACCCTACGAGCAGTACTTC. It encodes CASSLGGPYEQYF. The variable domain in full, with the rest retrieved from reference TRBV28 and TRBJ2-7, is DVKVTQSSRYLVKRTGEKVFLECVQDMDHENMFWYRQDPGLGLRLIYFSYDVKMKEKGDIPEGYSVSREKKERFSLILESASTNQTSMYLCASSLGGPYEQYFGPGTRLTVT.

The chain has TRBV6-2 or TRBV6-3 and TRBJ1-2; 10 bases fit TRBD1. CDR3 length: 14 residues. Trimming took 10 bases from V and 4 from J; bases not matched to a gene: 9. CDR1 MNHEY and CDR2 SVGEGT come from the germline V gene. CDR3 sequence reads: CATSRDRGFYGYTF. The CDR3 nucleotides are TGTGCCACCTCCCGGGACAGGGGATTCTATGGCTACACCTTC.

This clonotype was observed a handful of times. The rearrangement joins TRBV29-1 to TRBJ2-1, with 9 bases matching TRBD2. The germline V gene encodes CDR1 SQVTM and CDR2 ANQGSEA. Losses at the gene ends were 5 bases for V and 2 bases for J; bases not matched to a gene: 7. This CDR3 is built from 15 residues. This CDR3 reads CSVPREGPTYNEQFF. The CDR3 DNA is TGCAGCGTTCCGCGGGAGGGCCCTACCTACAATGAGCAGTTCTTC.

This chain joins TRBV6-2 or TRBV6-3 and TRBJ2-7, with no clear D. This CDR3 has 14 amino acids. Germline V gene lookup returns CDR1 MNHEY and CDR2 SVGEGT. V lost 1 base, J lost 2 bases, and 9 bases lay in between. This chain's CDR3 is CASSYLGRAYEQYF. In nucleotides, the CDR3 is TGTGCCAGCAGTTACTTGGGAAGGGCCTACGAGCAGTACTTC.

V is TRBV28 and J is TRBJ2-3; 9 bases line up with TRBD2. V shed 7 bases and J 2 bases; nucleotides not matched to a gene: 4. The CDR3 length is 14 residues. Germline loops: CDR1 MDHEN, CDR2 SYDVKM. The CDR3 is CASNLAGNTDTQYF. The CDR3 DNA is TGTGCCAGCAACCTAGCGGGGAACACAGATACGCAGTATTTT.

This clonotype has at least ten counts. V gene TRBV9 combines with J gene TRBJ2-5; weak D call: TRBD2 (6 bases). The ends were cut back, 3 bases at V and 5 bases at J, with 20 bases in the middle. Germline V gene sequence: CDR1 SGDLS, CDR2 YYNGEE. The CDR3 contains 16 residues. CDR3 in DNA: TGTGCCAGCAGCGCCTCCTCGCTACTAGCTGGGGAGACCCAGTACTTC. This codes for CASSASSLLAGETQYF.

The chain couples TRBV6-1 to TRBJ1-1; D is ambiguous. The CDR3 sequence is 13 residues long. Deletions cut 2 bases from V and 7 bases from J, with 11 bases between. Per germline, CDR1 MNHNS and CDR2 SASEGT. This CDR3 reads CASSEFGRHEAFF. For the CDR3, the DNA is TGTGCCAGCAGTGAATTCGGCAGGCATGAAGCTTTCTTT.

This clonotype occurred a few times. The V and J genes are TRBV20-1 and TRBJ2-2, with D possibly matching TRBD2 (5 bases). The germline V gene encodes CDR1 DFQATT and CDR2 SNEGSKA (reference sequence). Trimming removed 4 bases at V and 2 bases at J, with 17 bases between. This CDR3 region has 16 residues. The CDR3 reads CSATDPGSSNTGELFF. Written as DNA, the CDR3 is TGCAGTGCTACCGATCCGGGATCGAGTAACACCGGGGAGCTGTTTTTT.

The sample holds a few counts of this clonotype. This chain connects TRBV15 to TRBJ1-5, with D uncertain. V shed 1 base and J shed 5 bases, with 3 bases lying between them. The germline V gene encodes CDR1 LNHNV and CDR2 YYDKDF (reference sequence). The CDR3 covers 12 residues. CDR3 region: CATSRVDQPQHF. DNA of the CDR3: TGTGCCACCAGCAGAGTGGATCAGCCCCAGCATTTT.

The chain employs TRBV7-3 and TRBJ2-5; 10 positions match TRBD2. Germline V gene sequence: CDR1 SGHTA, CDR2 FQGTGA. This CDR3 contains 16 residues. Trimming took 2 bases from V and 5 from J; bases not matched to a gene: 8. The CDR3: CASSLLPLAGAETQYF. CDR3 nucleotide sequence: TGTGCCAGCAGCTTACTACCCCTAGCGGGAGCCGAGACCCAGTACTTC.